The rows below give T cell receptor beta chains drawn from one sample of a study of cytomegalovirus exposure and HLA in healthy donors. TCRdb's table, derived via immunoSEQ multiplex PCR, lists solely in-frame clones and lacks some. Of about 180,000 clones in the sample, roughly 80% are singletons; the top ten hold approximately 2.2%. Sequences were obtained from PBMCs. The receptors stem from a male donor in good health and CMV-seronegative. CDR3s include the opening cysteine and the closing phenylalanine or tryptophan. D genes are given only for firm matches. Clone size, where shown, is once, few, many, or a class for clones that have expanded.

D gene: TRBD1
clone size: -
V gene: TRBV6-1
J gene: TRBJ2-5
CDR3 protein: CASSEAWTGDEETQYF

D gene: TRBD2
clone size: few
V gene: TRBV11-1
J gene: TRBJ2-5
CDR3 protein: CASSPQELAGETQYF

D gene: -
clone size: once
V gene: TRBV7-2
J gene: TRBJ2-5
CDR3 protein: CASSATGLAQETQYF

D gene: -
clone size: few
V gene: TRBV6-6
J gene: TRBJ1-4
CDR3 protein: CASSYLSNEKLFF

D gene: -
clone size: once
V gene: TRBV28
J gene: TRBJ1-5
CDR3 protein: CASSPSPGSNQPQHF

D gene: TRBD2
clone size: once
V gene: TRBV9
J gene: TRBJ2-2
CDR3 protein: CASSSGLAVNTGELFF

D gene: -
clone size: -
V gene: TRBV30
J gene: TRBJ1-4
CDR3 protein: CAWSDPSGEKLFF

D gene: -
clone size: -
V gene: TRBV6-6
J gene: TRBJ1-2
CDR3 protein: CASNRGADRVGGYTF

D gene: -
clone size: -
V gene: TRBV10-3
J gene: TRBJ2-2
CDR3 protein: CAIRSGGSTGELFF

D gene: TRBD2
clone size: -
V gene: TRBV6-4
J gene: TRBJ2-3
CDR3 protein: CASSDSGTSGADTQYF

D gene: TRBD2
clone size: -
V gene: TRBV2
J gene: TRBJ2-2
CDR3 protein: CASRNSWRVAGMNTGELFF

D gene: TRBD1
clone size: -
V gene: TRBV5-4
J gene: TRBJ2-3
CDR3 protein: CASSLARRQGTQYF

D gene: -
clone size: once
V gene: TRBV28
J gene: TRBJ1-5
CDR3 protein: CASSLVSNQPQHF

D gene: TRBD2
clone size: few
V gene: TRBV4-3
J gene: TRBJ2-4
CDR3 protein: CASSQDWLGGTDIQYF

D gene: -
clone size: -
V gene: TRBV7-8
J gene: TRBJ1-5
CDR3 protein: CASSLKTGNSNQPQHF

D gene: -
clone size: -
V gene: TRBV15
J gene: TRBJ1-4
CDR3 protein: CATSRGATNEKLFF

D gene: TRBD1
clone size: once
V gene: TRBV2
J gene: TRBJ1-2
CDR3 protein: CASSDGRTGGKVTF

D gene: -
clone size: -
V gene: TRBV6-5
J gene: TRBJ1-1
CDR3 protein: CASSEDFEDTEAFF

D gene: TRBD1
clone size: -
V gene: TRBV28
J gene: TRBJ1-5
CDR3 protein: CASSSTGAAQPQHF

D gene: -
clone size: -
V gene: TRBV5-4
J gene: TRBJ1-2
CDR3 protein: CASSSLAGRNLYGYTF

D gene: -
clone size: few
V gene: TRBV5-6
J gene: TRBJ2-2
CDR3 protein: CASSPAPGSVNTGELFF

D gene: TRBD1
clone size: -
V gene: TRBV29-1
J gene: TRBJ2-7
CDR3 protein: CSVVGGTGAYEQYF

D gene: TRBD1
clone size: -
V gene: TRBV9
J gene: TRBJ1-1
CDR3 protein: CASSVEDRENTEAFF

D gene: TRBD1
clone size: -
V gene: TRBV5-4
J gene: TRBJ1-2
CDR3 protein: CASSPRDRDYGYTF

D gene: TRBD2
clone size: -
V gene: TRBV30
J gene: TRBJ2-2
CDR3 protein: CAWKSLTSVAGELFF